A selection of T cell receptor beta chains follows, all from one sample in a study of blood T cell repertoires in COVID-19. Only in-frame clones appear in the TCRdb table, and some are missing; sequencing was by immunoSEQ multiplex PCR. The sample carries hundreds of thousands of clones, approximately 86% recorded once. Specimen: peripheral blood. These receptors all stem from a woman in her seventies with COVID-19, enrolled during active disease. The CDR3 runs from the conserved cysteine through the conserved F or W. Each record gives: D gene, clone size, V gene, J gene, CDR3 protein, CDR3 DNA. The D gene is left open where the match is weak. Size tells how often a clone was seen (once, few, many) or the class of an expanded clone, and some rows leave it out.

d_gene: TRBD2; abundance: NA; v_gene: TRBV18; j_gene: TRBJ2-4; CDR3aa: CASSPGGKNIQYF; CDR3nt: TGTGCCAGCTCACCGGGGGGGAAAAACATTCAGTACTTC
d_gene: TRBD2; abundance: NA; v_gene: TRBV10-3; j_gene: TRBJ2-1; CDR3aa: CATGLAGGLGENEQFF; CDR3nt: TGTGCCACCGGACTAGCGGGGGGGCTTGGGGAAAATGAGCAGTTCTTC
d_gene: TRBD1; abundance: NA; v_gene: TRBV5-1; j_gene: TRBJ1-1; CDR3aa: CASSPRRAGGNTEAFF; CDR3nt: TGCGCCAGCAGCCCTAGACGGGCAGGGGGGAACACTGAAGCTTTCTTT
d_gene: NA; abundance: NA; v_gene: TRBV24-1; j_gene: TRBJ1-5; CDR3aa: CATSDFGDQPQHF; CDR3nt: TGTGCCACCAGTGATTTCGGAGATCAGCCCCAGCATTTT
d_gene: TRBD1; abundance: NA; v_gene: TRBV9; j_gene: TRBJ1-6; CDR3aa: CASSARTGGIDSPLHF; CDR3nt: TGTGCCAGCAGCGCTCGGACAGGGGGTATCGATTCACCCCTCCACTTT
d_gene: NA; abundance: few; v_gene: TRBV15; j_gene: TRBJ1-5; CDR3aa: CATSRDRGNQPQHF; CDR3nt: TGTGCCACCAGCAGAGACAGGGGCAATCAGCCCCAGCATTTT
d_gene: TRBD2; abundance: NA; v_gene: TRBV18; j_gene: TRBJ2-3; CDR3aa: CASSPIAGGITDTQYF; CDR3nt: TGTGCCAGCTCACCCATAGCGGGGGGAATCACAGATACGCAGTATTTT
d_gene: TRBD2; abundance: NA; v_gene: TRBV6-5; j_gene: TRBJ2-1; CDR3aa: CASSYKRGLADNEQFF; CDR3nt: TGTGCCAGCAGTTATAAGCGAGGACTAGCGGACAATGAGCAGTTCTTC
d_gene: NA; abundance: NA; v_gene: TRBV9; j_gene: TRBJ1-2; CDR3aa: CASSVAGMGGYTF; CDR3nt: TGTGCCAGCAGCGTAGCAGGGATGGGCGGCTACACCTTC
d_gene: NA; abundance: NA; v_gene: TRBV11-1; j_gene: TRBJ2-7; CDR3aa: CASSFYRDVGEQYF; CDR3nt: TGTGCCAGCAGCTTTTACAGGGACGTCGGGGAGCAGTACTTC
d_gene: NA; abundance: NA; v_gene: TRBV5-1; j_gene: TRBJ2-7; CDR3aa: CASHDAALEQYF; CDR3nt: TGCGCCAGCCATGATGCGGCGCTCGAGCAGTACTTC